This T cell receptor beta chain was sequenced in a study of T cell responses to AZD1222 COVID-19 vaccine. On this clone itself: The antigen is not known.

Data came from immunoSEQ multiplex PCR; TCRdb stores just in-frame clones and leaves some out. The data show 90,000 to 120,000 clones, roughly 90% seen once. Study outcomes and limitations: A mostly white British donor set with more females was recruited, and clonal diversity was possibly underestimated.

The CDR3 is 14 amino acids. Germline V gene sequence: CDR1 SGHRS, CDR2 YFSETQ. Trimming removed 5 bases from V and 3 bases from J; junction bases left unmatched: 6. The chain couples TRBV5-1 to TRBJ2-5; 8 nucleotides agree with TRBD1. The specimen was peripheral blood, collected on day 0 of AZD1222 vaccination. This clonotype originated in an adult in good health. CDR3 DNA: TGCGCCAGCAGTACCTGGACAGGGAAAGAGACCCAGTACTTC. This translates into CASSTWTGKETQYF. The whole variable domain, remainder taken from reference TRBV5-1 and TRBJ2-5, is KAGVTQTPRYLIKTRGQQVTLSCSPISGHRSVSWYQQTPGQGLQFLFEYFSETQRNKGNFPGRFSGRQFSNSRSEMNVSTLELGDSALYLCASSTWTGKETQYFGPGTRLLVL.